The sequence of this T cell receptor (beta chain) was determined in a study of chemoradiotherapy in HPV16-positive cancers. Concerning this clone: Its antigen is unidentified.

Clones were read by immunoSEQ multiplex PCR, and TCRdb kept only the in-frame ones, dropping some. Among roughly 5,300 clones listed, over 70% were seen once. The germline V gene has CDR1 SGHVS and CDR2 FNYEAQ. V was trimmed by 0 bases and J by 4 bases, leaving 15 bases between them. The CDR3 consists of 16 residues. Findings and limits, study-wide: The functional HPV-specific definition rests on just two HPV16-positive patients. Non-HPV-specific T cells did not expand in tumors during treatment, whereas candidate HPV-specific clones and E7-related motifs did.

This chain connects TRBV7-6 to TRBJ2-5, with D perhaps matching TRBD2 (6 bases). This TCR came from a human donor with HPV-associated anogenital cancer. The sample here was tumor tissue, taken from a patient who underwent chemoradiotherapy. CDR3 sequence reads: CASSLARWQGGETQYF. In DNA form, the CDR3 reads TGTGCCAGCAGCTTAGCGCGGTGGCAGGGAGGAGAGACCCAGTACTTC. Full variable domain (missing parts from reference TRBV7-6 and TRBJ2-5): GAGVSQSPRYKVTKRGQDVALRCDPISGHVSLYWYRQALGQGPEFLTYFNYEAQQDKSGLPNDRFSAERPEGSISTLTIQRTEQRDSAMYRCASSLARWQGGETQYFGPGTRLLVL.